The next 8 T cell receptor beta chains were all read from a single sample in a study of shared clonotypes between healthy human individuals. The protocol was immunoSEQ multiplex PCR, while the TCRdb copy is restricted to in-frame clones and leaves out a portion. The sample includes about 690,000 clones, around 91% seen only once; the top ten take 34%. Input material: memory CD8+ T cells from PBMCs. The subset here: CD45RO+ cells pooled with CCR7-negative TemRA cells. These receptors all come from a man aged 18 to 29 in good health. Some clones in this sample may be carry-over from other donors' samples.

CDR3 residues: CASSVDTGTGYEQYF. Here the CDR3 DNA reads TGTGCCAGCAGCGTAGATACCGGGACAGGCTACGAGCAGTACTTC. This chain joins TRBV9 and TRBJ2-7, with TRBD1 matching over 8 bases. Per germline, CDR1 SGDLS and CDR2 YYNGEE. Trimming at V came to 0 bases and at J to 3 bases, leaving 5 bases not matched to a gene. The CDR3 is made up of 15 amino acids.

The chain joins TRBV27 to TRBJ2-1; D ambiguous. V was clipped by 5 bases and J by 6 bases, with 8 bases between them. The CDR3 is 12 residues long. Germline-derived CDR1 and CDR2 are MNHEY and SMNVEV (reference sequence). CDR3 residues: CASSTLGNEQFF. CDR3 sequence (DNA): TGTGCCAGCAGTACCCTGGGCAATGAGCAGTTCTTC.

This chain links TRBV13 with TRBJ1-2, with D perhaps TRBD1 (5 bases). V lost 6 bases to trimming and J lost 7 bases, with 21 bases between them. This CDR3 is 15 amino acids long. Germline V gene lookup returns CDR1 PRHDT and CDR2 FYEKMQ (reference sequence). The CDR3 loop reads CASSPNRGTGVGYTF. DNA of the CDR3: TGTGCCAGCAGTCCTAACCGGGGCACCGGAGTTGGCTACACCTTC. The variable domain in full, completed from reference TRBV13 and TRBJ1-2, reads AAGVIQSPRHLIKEKRETATLKCYPIPRHDTVYWYQQGPGQDPQFLISFYEKMQSDKGSIPDRFSAQQFSDYHSELNMSSLELGDSALYFCASSPNRGTGVGYTFGSGTRLTVV.

A few counts support this clone. The chain employs TRBV27 and TRBJ2-7, with 14 bases aligning to TRBD2. Germline trimming cut 8 bases from V and 3 bases from J; bases unmatched to any gene: 24. The germline V gene has CDR1 MNHEY and CDR2 SMNVEV (reference sequence). CDR3 size: 21 residues. In DNA, the CDR3 is TGTGCCAGCGCCTCGCCGGGACTAGCGGGAGTAGGTGGGGCAAGCAGCTACGAGCAGTACTTC. This translates into CASASPGLAGVGGASSYEQYF.

The chain links TRBV5-4 to TRBJ2-3; 8 nucleotides line up with TRBD1. The ends lost 2 bases at V and 1 base at J; junction bases unmatched: 3. This CDR3 comprises 15 residues. Germline V gene lookup returns CDR1 SGHNT and CDR2 YYREEE (reference sequence). In nucleotides, the CDR3 is TGTGCCAGCAGCTTAGAGACAGGGGGCACAGATACGCAGTATTTT. Its translation: CASSLETGGTDTQYF.

This chain connects TRBV4-1 to TRBJ1-1; D is undetermined. This CDR3 contains 17 residues. CDR1 is MGHRA, CDR2 YSYEKL, per germline. The germline V and J ends were trimmed by 2 bases and 3 bases, with 19 bases remaining between them. The CDR3 spells CASSQQKEIVRHTEAFF. For the CDR3, the DNA is TGCGCCAGCAGCCAACAGAAAGAAATCGTGAGGCACACTGAAGCTTTCTTT.

The chain has TRBV6-6 and TRBJ1-1; D might be TRBD1 (6 bases). The V gene lost 0 bases and the J gene lost 6 bases, with 14 bases spanning the gap. CDR3 size: 15 residues. Germline CDR1 reads MNHNY; CDR2 reads SVGAGI (reference sequence). CDR3 DNA: TGTGCCAGCAGTTACTCGGGGGCCCTGGACGCTGAAGCTTTCTTT. Amino acids: CASSYSGALDAEAFF.

The gene calls are TRBV30 and TRBJ1-4; D unresolved. Germline V CDR1 and CDR2: GTSNPN, SVGIG (reference sequence). V was clipped by 0 bases and J by 6 bases, with 8 bases between them. The CDR3 covers 13 residues. CDR3 region: CAWSVRLYEKLFF. The CDR3 bases are TGTGCCTGGAGTGTAAGGCTGTATGAAAAACTGTTTTTT. The variable domain in full, completed from reference TRBV30 and TRBJ1-4, reads SQTIHQWPATLVQPVGSPLSLECTVEGTSNPNLYWYRQAAGRGLQLLFYSVGIGQISSEVPQNLSASRPQDRQFILSSKKLLLSDSGFYLCAWSVRLYEKLFFGSGTQLSVL.